The 13 T cell receptor beta chains below come from one sample, sequenced in a study of blood T cells in healthy people across ages. Through a sample-barcoded 5' primer and a J-beta primer mix, a second PCR was run for about 6 to 12 cycles. MiXCR, applied by TCRdb to the 5' RACE reads, yields one record per CDR3 protein. The sample records approximately 800,000 distinct CDR3 sequences, 62% being singletons. Sample: blood. The receptor source for this set is a man aged 25 to 40 in good health.

V usage is TRBV9 and J usage is TRBJ1-2, with D hard to call. Germline V gene data show CDR1 as SGDLS and CDR2 as YYNGEE. Trimming shortened V by 3 bases and J by 1 base, and 10 bases separated the two germline ends. The CDR3 has 14 amino acids. CDR3 in amino acids: CASSGNHINYGYTF. The CDR3 bases are TGTGCCAGCAGCGGAAATCACATTAACTATGGCTACACCTTC.

This chain connects TRBV28 to TRBJ1-5, with no clear D. The CDR3 is 15 residues long. V was trimmed by 7 bases and J by 1 base, leaving 14 bases between them. Germline assignment: CDR1 MDHEN and CDR2 SYDVKM. The CDR3, as DNA: TGTGCCAGCAATCGCGTAACAGTCAGCAATCAGCCCCAGCATTTT. This sequence encodes CASNRVTVSNQPQHF. Drawing the rest from reference TRBV28 and TRBJ1-5, the complete variable domain is DVKVTQSSRYLVKRTGEKVFLECVQDMDHENMFWYRQDPGLGLRLIYFSYDVKMKEKGDIPEGYSVSREKKERFSLILESASTNQTSMYLCASNRVTVSNQPQHFGDGTRLSIL.

J is TRBJ2-3 and V is TRBV4-3, with D perhaps matching TRBD1 or TRBD2 (5 bases each). This CDR3 is 14 amino acids long. The V gene's germline CDR1 is LGHNA and CDR2 YSLEER. The V and J ends lost 0 bases and 7 bases respectively, with 11 bases between them. CDR3 sequence: CASSQDPGGNTQYF. As DNA, the CDR3 is TGCGCCAGCAGCCAAGATCCTGGGGGTAATACGCAGTATTTT.

This chain links TRBV29-1 with TRBJ2-1, with TRBD2 matching over 9 bases. The germline V gene has CDR1 SQVTM and CDR2 ANQGSEA. The junction had 8 bases not matched to a gene; V was cut back by 4 bases and J by 1 base. The CDR3 runs 16 residues. The CDR3 region is CSVVYPAGGSYNEQFF. As DNA, the CDR3 is TGCAGCGTTGTATACCCAGCGGGGGGTTCCTACAATGAGCAGTTCTTC.

This clonotype has just a few counts. This chain connects TRBV20-1 to TRBJ2-7; TRBD1 aligns across 9 bases. Germline assignment: CDR1 DFQATT and CDR2 SNEGSKA (reference sequence). The CDR3 consists of 13 residues. V was clipped by 5 bases and J by 5 bases; unmatched bases: 7. The CDR3 is CSAPGQGIHEQYF. The CDR3 region has the DNA TGCAGTGCTCCGGGACAGGGTATCCACGAGCAGTACTTC.

V usage is TRBV5-6 and J usage is TRBJ1-2; no reliable D call. Germline CDR1 is SGHDT and CDR2 is YYEEEE. V dropped 0 bases and J dropped 3 bases, with 9 bases sitting between them. There are 14 residues in the CDR3. The CDR3 region has the DNA TGTGCCAGCAGCTTGGGAGGGATTGACTATGGCTACACCTTC. Translation gives CASSLGGIDYGYTF.

The chain recombines TRBV5-8 with TRBJ2-6; possibly TRBD1 for D (5 bases). With 0 bases removed from V and 1 base from J, the gap between germline ends came to 11 bases. CDR1 and CDR2 (germline): SGHTS, YDEGEE. CDR3 length equals 17 residues. DNA of the CDR3: TGTGCCAGCAGCTTGGATCAGGGATCTTCTGGGGCCAACGTCCTGACTTTC. It is translated as CASSLDQGSSGANVLTF.

This clonotype was counted between two and nine times. CDR3 residues: CSVGAGGKIGTYEQYF. Here the CDR3 DNA reads TGCAGTGTTGGCGCAGGGGGAAAGATAGGAACCTACGAGCAGTACTTC. The V call is TRBV20-1, the J call TRBJ2-7; TRBD1 matches at 7 bases. This CDR3 is built from 16 residues. Germline V gene lookup returns CDR1 DFQATT and CDR2 SNEGSKA (reference sequence). Trimming cost V 7 bases and J 2 bases; bases outside gene matches: 17.

The chain combines TRBV25-1 with TRBJ1-2; possible D gene TRBD1, 6 bases. Germline CDR1 is MGHDK and CDR2 is SYGVNS. Trimming took 6 bases from V and 10 from J, leaving 12 bases between them. This CDR3 spans 11 amino acids. The CDR3 protein is CASRTGSSYTF. The CDR3 bases are TGTGCCAGCAGGACAGGATCGTCCTACACCTTC.

The chain is built from TRBV7-9 and TRBJ2-1; D gene uncertain. The CDR3 totals 13 residues. The V gene lost 11 bases and the J gene lost 2 bases, with 13 bases spanning the gap. Germline CDR1 and CDR2: SEHNR and FQNEAQ (reference sequence). In nucleotides, the CDR3 is TGTGCCGCCAAGGACGGAGCCTACAATGAGCAGTTCTTC. Its protein product is CAAKDGAYNEQFF.

This chain joins TRBV12-3 or TRBV12-4 and TRBJ2-3, with D perhaps matching TRBD1 or TRBD2 (6 bases each). Trimming cost V 4 bases and J 5 bases, with 25 bases left between them. The CDR3 loop spans 18 amino acids. CDR3 residues: CASSSLPPGAPGRDTQYF. CDR3 in DNA: TGTGCCAGCAGTTCTCTTCCCCCGGGGGCCCCAGGAAGAGATACGCAGTATTTT.

The sample holds one count of this clonotype. The chain has TRBV7-9 and TRBJ2-1, with D possibly matching TRBD1 (5 bases). Trimming removed 3 bases at V and 3 bases at J, with 12 bases between. This CDR3 spans 15 amino acids. CDR1 is SEHNR and CDR2 is FQNEAQ in the germline V gene (reference sequence). The CDR3 coding sequence is TGTGCCAGCAGCTTCCTGGGGCAGAACTACAATGAGCAGTTCTTC. It codes for CASSFLGQNYNEQFF.

This clonotype occurred many times. The V and J genes are TRBV5-5 and TRBJ2-1; 9 positions match TRBD2. This CDR3 region has 16 residues. Per the germline V gene, CDR1 is SGHKS and CDR2 is YYEKEE (reference sequence). The ends lost 4 bases at V and 1 base at J; junction bases unmatched: 6. The CDR3 spells CASSLRLAVSYNEQFF. The CDR3 DNA reads TGTGCCAGCAGCCTCAGACTAGCGGTATCCTACAATGAGCAGTTCTTC.